This TCR beta chain was sequenced during a study of graft-versus-host responses after intestinal transplantation. Germline CDR1 SGHAT, CDR2 FQNNGV. This CDR3 has 14 amino acids. Losses at the gene ends were 3 bases for V and 5 bases for J; bases not matched to a gene: 6. Remarks on this clone: Its matching antigen is unknown.

Using immunoSEQ multiplex PCR, the repertoire was profiled, and TCRdb retains in-frame clones only, with some absent. The profile shows about 90,000 clones, around 90% of them singletons. Sequences were derived from unstimulated CD4+ T cells sorted from spleen or lymph node cells, sampled before transplant. The TCR originated in a human donor who was the organ donor for an intestinal transplant. The chain couples TRBV11-2 to TRBJ2-5; 7 bases align to TRBD1. This CDR3 is CASSFGTEGETQYF. The CDR3, as DNA: TGTGCCAGCAGCTTCGGGACAGAGGGGGAGACCCAGTACTTC. Drawing the rest from reference TRBV11-2 and TRBJ2-5, the complete variable domain is EAGVAQSPRYKIIEKRQSVAFWCNPISGHATLYWYQQILGQGPKLLIQFQNNGVVDDSQLPKDRFSAERLKGVDSTLKIQPAKLEDSAVYLCASSFGTEGETQYFGPGTRLLVL.